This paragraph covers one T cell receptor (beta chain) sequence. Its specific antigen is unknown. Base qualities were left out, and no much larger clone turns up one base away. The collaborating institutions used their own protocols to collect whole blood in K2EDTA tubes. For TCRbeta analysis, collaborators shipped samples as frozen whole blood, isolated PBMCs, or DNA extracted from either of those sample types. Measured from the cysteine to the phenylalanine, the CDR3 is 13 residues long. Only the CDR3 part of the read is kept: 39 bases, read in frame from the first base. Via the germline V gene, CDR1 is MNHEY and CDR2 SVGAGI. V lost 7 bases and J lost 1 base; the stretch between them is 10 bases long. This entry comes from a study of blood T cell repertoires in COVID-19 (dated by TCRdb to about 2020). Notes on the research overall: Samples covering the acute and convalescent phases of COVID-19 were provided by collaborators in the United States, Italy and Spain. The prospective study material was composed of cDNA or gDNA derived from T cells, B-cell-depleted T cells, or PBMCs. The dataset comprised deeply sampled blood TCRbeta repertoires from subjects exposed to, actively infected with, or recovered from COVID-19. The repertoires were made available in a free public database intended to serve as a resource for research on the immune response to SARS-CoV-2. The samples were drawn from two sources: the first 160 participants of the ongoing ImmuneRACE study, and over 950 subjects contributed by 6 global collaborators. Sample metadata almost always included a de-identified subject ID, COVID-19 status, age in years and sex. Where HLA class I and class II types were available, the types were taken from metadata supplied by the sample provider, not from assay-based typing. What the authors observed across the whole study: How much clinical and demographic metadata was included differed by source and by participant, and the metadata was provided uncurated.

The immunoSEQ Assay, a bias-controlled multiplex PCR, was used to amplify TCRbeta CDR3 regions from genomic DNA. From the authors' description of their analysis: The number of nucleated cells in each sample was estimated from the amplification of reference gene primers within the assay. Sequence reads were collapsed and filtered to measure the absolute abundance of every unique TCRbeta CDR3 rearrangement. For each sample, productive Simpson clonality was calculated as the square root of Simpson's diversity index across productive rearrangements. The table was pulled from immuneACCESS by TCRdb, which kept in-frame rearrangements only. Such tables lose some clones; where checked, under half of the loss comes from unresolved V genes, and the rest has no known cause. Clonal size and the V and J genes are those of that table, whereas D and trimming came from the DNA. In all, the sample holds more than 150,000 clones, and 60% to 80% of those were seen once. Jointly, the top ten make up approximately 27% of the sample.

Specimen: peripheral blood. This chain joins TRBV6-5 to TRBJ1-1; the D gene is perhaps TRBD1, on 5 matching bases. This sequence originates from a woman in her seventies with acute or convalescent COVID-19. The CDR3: CASKRGENTEAFF. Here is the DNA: TGTGCCAGCAAAAGGGGTGAGAACACTGAAGCTTTCTTT.